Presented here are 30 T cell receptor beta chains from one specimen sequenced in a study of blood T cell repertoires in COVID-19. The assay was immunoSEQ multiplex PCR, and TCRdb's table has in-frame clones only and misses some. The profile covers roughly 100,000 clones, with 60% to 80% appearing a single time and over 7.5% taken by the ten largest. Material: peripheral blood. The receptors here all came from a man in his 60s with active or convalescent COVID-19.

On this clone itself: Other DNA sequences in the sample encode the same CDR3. CDR3 amino acids: CASSLGSGGETQYF. In nucleotides, the CDR3 is TGTGCCAGCAGCTTAGGGTCTGGGGGGGAGACCCAGTACTTC. This rearrangement joins TRBV11-2 to TRBJ2-5, with D tentatively TRBD2 (6 bases). This CDR3 contains 14 residues. V shed 1 base and J shed 5 bases, with 11 bases lying between them. The germline gives CDR1 SGHAT, CDR2 FQNNGV.

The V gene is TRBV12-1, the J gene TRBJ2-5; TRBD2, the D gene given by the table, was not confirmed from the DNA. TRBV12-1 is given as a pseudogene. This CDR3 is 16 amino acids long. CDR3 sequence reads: CASSFDGTSGRETQYF. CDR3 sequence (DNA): TGTGCCAGCAGCTTCGACGGGACTAGCGGGAGAGAGACCCAGTACTTC.

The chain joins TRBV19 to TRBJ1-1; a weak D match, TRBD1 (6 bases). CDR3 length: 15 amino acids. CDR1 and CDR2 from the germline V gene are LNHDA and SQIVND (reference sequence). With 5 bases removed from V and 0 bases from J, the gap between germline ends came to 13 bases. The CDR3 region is CASSDGQLMNTEAFF. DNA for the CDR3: TGTGCCAGTAGTGACGGACAGCTGATGAACACTGAAGCTTTCTTT.

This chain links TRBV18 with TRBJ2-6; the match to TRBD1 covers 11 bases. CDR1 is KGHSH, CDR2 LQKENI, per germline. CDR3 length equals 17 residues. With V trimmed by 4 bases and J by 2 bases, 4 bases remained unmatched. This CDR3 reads CASSLGTGGTGANVLTF. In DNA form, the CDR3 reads TGTGCCAGCTCACTGGGGACAGGGGGTACTGGGGCCAACGTCCTGACTTTC.

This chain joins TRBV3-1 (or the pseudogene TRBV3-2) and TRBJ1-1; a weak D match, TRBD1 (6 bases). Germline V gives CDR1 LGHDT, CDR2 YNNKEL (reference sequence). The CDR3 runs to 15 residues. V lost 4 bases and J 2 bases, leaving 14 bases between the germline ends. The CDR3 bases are TGTGCCAGCAGCCCGTCCGGGACACACAACACTGAAGCTTTCTTT. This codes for CASSPSGTHNTEAFF.

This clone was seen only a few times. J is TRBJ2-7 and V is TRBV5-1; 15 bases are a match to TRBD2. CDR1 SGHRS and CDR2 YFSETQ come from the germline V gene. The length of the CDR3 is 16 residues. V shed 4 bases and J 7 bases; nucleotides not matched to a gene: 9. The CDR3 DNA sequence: TGCGCCAGCAGCCCAGATCCGGGACTAGCGGGAGGTGAGCAGTACGTC. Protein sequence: CASSPDPGLAGGEQYV.

Here the CDR3 DNA reads TGTGCCAGCAGTTTGACTAGCGGGAGCTCCTACGAGCAGTACGTC. It encodes CASSLTSGSSYEQYV. The chain combines TRBV6-5 with TRBJ2-7, with 12 positions matching TRBD2. Trimming removed 4 bases from V and 0 bases from J; junction bases left unmatched: 1. CDR1 is MNHEY and CDR2 is SVGAGI in the germline V gene. The CDR3 has 15 amino acids.

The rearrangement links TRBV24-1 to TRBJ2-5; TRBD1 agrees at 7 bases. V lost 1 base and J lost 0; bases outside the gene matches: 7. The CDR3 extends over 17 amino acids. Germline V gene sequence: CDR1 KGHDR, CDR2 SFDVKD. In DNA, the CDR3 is TGTGCCACCAGTGATTTTCGAGGGACAGACTACCAAGAGACCCAGTACTTC. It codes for CATSDFRGTDYQETQYF.

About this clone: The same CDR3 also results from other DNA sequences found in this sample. CDR3 sequence reads: CASSLGSGGETQYF. DNA of the CDR3: TGTGCCAGCAGCTTAGGATCGGGAGGAGAGACCCAGTACTTC. V and J are TRBV11-2 and TRBJ2-5; 7 bases fit TRBD2. The CDR3 consists of 14 residues. Trimming took 1 base from V and 4 from J; bases not matched to a gene: 3. CDR1 and CDR2 (germline): SGHAT, FQNNGV.

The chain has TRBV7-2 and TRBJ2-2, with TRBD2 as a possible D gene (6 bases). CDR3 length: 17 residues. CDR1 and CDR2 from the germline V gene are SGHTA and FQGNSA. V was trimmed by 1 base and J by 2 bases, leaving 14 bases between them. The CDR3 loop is CASSLVYGSLNTGELFF. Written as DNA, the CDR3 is TGTGCCAGCAGCTTAGTTTACGGGAGCCTTAACACCGGGGAGCTGTTTTTT.

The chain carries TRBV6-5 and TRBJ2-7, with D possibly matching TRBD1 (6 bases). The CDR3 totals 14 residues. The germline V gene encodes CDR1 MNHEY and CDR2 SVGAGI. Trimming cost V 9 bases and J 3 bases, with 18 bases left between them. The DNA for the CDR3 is TGTGCCAGTTACGCCAGGGGACCCGACTACGAGCAGTACTTC. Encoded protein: CASYARGPDYEQYF.

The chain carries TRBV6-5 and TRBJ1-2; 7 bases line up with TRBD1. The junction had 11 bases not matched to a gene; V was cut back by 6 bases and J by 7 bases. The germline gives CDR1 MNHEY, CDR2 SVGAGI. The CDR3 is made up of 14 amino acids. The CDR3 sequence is CASRGQSSRGGYTF. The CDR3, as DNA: TGTGCCAGCAGGGGACAGTCCTCCAGGGGTGGCTACACCTTC.

The CDR3 sequence is CASGQGATANYGYTF. The CDR3 DNA reads as TGTGCCAGCGGACAGGGGGCGACAGCTAACTATGGCTACACCTTC. V gene TRBV25-1 combines with J gene TRBJ1-2; 11 nucleotides agree with TRBD1. The V segment lost 8 bases and the J segment 0 bases; nucleotides outside the gene matches: 5. From germline, CDR1 is MGHDK and CDR2 SYGVNS. The CDR3 contains 15 residues.

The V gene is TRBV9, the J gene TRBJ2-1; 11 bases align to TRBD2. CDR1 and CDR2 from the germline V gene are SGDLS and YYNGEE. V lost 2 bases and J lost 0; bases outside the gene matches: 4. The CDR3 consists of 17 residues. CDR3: CASSVVAGGGSYNEQFF. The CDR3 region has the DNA TGTGCCAGCAGCGTGGTAGCGGGAGGGGGCTCCTACAATGAGCAGTTCTTC.

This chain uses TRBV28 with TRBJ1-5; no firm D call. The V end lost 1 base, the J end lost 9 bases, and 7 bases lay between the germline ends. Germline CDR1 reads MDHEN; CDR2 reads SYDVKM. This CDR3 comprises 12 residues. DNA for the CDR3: TGTGCCAGCAGTTTATTAACGGGGCCCCAGCATTTT. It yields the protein CASSLLTGPQHF.

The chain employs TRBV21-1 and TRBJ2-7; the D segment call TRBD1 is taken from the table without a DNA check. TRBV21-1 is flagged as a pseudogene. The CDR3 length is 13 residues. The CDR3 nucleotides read TGTGCCAGCAGCAAAGTTGGGCCAGGGGAGCAGTACTTC. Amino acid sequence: CASSKVGPGEQYF.

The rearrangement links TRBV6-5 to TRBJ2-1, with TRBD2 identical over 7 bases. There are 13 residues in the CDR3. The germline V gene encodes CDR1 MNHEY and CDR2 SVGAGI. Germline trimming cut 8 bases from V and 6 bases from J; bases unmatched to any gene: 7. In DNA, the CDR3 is TGTGCCAGCTGGGGGGGAGGCAGCAATGAGCAGTTCTTC. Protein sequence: CASWGGGSNEQFF.

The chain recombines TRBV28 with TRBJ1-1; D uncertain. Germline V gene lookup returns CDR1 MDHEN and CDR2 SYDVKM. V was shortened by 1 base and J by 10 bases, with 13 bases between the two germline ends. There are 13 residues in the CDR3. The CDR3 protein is CASSLSGVGIAFF. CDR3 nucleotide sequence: TGTGCCAGCAGTTTATCCGGGGTGGGAATAGCTTTCTTT.

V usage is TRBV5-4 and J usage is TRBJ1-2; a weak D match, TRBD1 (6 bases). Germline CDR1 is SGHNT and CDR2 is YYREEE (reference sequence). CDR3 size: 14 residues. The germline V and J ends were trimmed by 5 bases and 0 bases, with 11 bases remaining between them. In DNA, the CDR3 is TGTGCCAGCAGGAAGGACAGCACTAACTATGGCTACACCTTC. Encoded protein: CASRKDSTNYGYTF.

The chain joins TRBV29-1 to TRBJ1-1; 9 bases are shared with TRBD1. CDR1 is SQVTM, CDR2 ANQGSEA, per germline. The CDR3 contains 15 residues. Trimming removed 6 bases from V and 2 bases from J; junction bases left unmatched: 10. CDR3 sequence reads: CSVPTGGIANTEAFF. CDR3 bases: TGCAGCGTGCCGACAGGGGGGATAGCAAACACTGAAGCTTTCTTT.

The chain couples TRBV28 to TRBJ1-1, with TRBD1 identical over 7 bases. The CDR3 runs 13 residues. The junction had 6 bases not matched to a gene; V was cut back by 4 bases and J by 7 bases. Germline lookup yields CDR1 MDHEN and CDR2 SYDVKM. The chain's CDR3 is CASSSGTVLEAFF. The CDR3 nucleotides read TGTGCCAGCAGTTCCGGGACAGTCCTTGAAGCTTTCTTT.

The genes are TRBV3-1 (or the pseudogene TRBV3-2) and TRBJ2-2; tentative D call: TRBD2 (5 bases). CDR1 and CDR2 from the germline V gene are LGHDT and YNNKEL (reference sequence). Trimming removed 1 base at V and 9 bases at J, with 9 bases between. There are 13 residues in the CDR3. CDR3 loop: CASSQVRARELFF. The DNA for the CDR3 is TGTGCCAGCAGCCAAGTGAGGGCCCGGGAGCTGTTTTTT.

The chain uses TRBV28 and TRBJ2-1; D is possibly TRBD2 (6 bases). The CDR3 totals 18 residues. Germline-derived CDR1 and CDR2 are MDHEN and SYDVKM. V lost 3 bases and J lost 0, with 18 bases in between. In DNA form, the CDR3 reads TGTGCCAGCAGTTTCCACCCTAGCGAGACGAGCTCCTACAATGAGCAGTTCTTC. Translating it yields CASSFHPSETSSYNEQFF.

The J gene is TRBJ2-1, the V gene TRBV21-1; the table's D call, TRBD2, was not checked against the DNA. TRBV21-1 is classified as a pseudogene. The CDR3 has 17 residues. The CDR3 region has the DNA TGTGCCAGCAGCCCACGACTAGCGGGACTCTCCTACAATGAGCAGTTCTTC. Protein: CASSPRLAGLSYNEQFF.

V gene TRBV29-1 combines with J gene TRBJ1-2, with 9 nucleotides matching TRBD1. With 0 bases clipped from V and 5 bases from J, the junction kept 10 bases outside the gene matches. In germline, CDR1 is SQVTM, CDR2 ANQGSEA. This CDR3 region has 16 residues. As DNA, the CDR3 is TGCAGCGTTGAAGATCCCCACGCCGGGACAGGGTATGGCTACACCTTC. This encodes CSVEDPHAGTGYGYTF.

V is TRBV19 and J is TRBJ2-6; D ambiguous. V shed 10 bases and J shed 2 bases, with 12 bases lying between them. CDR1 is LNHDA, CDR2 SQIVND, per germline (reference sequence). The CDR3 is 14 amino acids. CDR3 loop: CATSWSAGANVLTF. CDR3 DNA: TGTGCCACCTCGTGGTCGGCTGGGGCCAACGTCCTGACTTTC.

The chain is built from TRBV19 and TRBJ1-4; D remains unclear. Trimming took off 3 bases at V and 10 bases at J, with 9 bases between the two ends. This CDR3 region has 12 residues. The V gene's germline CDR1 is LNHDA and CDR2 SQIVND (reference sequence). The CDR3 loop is CASSIAGAKLFF. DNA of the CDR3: TGTGCCAGTAGTATCGCGGGAGCAAAACTGTTTTTT.

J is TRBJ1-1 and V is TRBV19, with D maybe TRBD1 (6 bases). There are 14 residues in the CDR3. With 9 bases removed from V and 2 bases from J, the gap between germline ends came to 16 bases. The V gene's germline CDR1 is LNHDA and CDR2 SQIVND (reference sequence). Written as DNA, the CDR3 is TGTGCCAGCAAACAGGGCCCCTCAAACACTGAAGCTTTCTTT. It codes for CASKQGPSNTEAFF.

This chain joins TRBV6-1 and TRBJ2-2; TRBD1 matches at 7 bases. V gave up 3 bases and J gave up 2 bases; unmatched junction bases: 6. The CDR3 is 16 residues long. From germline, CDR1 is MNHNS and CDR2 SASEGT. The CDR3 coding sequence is TGTGCCAGCAGTGACTGGGACAGAGTAAACACCGGGGAGCTGTTTTTT. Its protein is CASSDWDRVNTGELFF.

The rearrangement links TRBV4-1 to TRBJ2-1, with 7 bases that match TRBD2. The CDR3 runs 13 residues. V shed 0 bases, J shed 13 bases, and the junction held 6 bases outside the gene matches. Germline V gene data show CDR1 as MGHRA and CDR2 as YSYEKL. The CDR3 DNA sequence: TGCGCCAGCAGCCAAGATATTAGCGGGCTACAGTTCTTC. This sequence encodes CASSQDISGLQFF.